What follows are 16 T cell receptor beta chains derived from one specimen sequenced in a study of OX40 agonist ivuxolimab in advanced cancers. Libraries were prepared by immunoSEQ multiplex PCR; TCRdb keeps only in-frame clonotypes and omits some of them. Among 60,000 to 75,000 clones listed, 87% were seen once. Sequencing was performed on CD4+ or CD8+ T cells sorted from blood, taken in a trial of the OX40 agonist ivuxolimab. These receptors were collected from an adult with an advanced solid tumor such as melanoma, head and neck, liver or kidney cancer.

This clone has more than one count but fewer than ten. The rearrangement uses TRBV5-5 and TRBJ2-7; 14 bases match TRBD2. Germline lookup yields CDR1 SGHKS and CDR2 YYEKEE (reference sequence). The CDR3 runs to 16 residues. J lost 6 bases, V lost 2 bases, and 7 bases had no gene match. The CDR3 coding sequence is TGTGCCAGCAGCTTCGGACTAGCGGGAGGACCTACCGAGCAGTACTTC. This sequence encodes CASSFGLAGGPTEQYF.

The chain couples TRBV11-3 to TRBJ2-3; the D call may be TRBD1 or TRBD2 (6 bases each). Germline CDR1 is SGHNT and CDR2 is YENEEA. The CDR3 is 15 residues long. Trimming took 5 bases from V and 5 from J, leaving 17 bases between them. The CDR3: CASSPGRGRIDTQYF. In nucleotides, the CDR3 is TGTGCCAGCAGCCCGGGCCGGGGGCGAATAGATACGCAGTATTTT.

This chain links TRBV9 with TRBJ2-3; D tentatively reads TRBD1 or TRBD2 (6 bases each). The V and J ends lost 0 bases and 2 bases respectively, with 19 bases between them. The CDR3 runs to 18 residues. The germline CDR1 and CDR2 sequences are SGDLS and YYNGEE. CDR3 sequence: CASSVVGGVRGDTDTQYF. As DNA, the CDR3 is TGTGCCAGCAGCGTAGTAGGAGGTGTGAGGGGGGACACAGATACGCAGTATTTT.

V and J are TRBV5-1 and TRBJ1-4, with D perhaps matching TRBD1 (5 bases). With 7 bases removed from V and 5 bases from J, the gap between germline ends came to 18 bases. Germline CDR1 SGHRS, CDR2 YFSETQ. The CDR3 sequence is 15 residues long. The CDR3 nucleotides read TGCGCCAGCTCCAAGACCGGGACGGAGAATGAAAAACTGTTTTTT. It specifies CASSKTGTENEKLFF.

This clone was observed once. The chain has TRBV7-9 and TRBJ1-3; D gene uncertain. The V and J ends lost 1 base and 7 bases respectively, with 14 bases between them. The CDR3 sequence is 15 residues long. Germline values: CDR1 SEHNR, CDR2 FQNEAQ (reference sequence). This CDR3 reads CASSLEGGRVNTIYF. CDR3 coding DNA: TGTGCCAGCAGCTTAGAGGGCGGGCGAGTGAACACCATATATTTT.

This clone was detected once. The chain recombines TRBV10-3 with TRBJ2-1; 12 bases fit TRBD2. This CDR3 spans 16 amino acids. Germline CDR1 ENHRY, CDR2 SYGVKD. V shed 0 bases and J 6 bases; nucleotides not matched to a gene: 3. This CDR3 reads CAISESPSGRVNEQFF. The DNA of the CDR3 is TGTGCCATCAGTGAGTCCCCTAGCGGGAGGGTCAATGAGCAGTTCTTC.

The chain couples TRBV27 to TRBJ2-3; maybe TRBD2 (6 bases). The V end lost 8 bases, the J end lost 2 bases, and 11 bases lay between the germline ends. The CDR3 loop spans 13 amino acids. From germline, CDR1 is MNHEY and CDR2 SMNVEV (reference sequence). The chain's CDR3 is CASGGTLTDTQYF. Written as DNA, the CDR3 is TGTGCCAGCGGCGGGACCCTCACAGATACGCAGTATTTT.

This clone was detected only once. This chain connects TRBV7-8 to TRBJ2-2; D unclear. Trimming pared 5 bases from V and 9 bases from J, leaving 10 bases between. The CDR3 runs 12 residues. CDR1 SGHVS and CDR2 FQNEAQ come from the germline V gene. CDR3 in DNA: TGTGCCAGCAGCCGAGTAGGTCGGGAGCTGTTTTTT. Amino acids: CASSRVGRELFF.

The chain employs TRBV5-1 and TRBJ2-3; no clear D gene. The CDR3 length is 16 residues. The germline V gene has CDR1 SGHRS and CDR2 YFSETQ. V lost 4 bases to trimming and J lost 5 bases, with 20 bases between them. CDR3 sequence reads: CASSDNGDPYKDTQYF. Written as DNA, the CDR3 is TGCGCCAGCAGCGACAACGGCGACCCGTATAAAGATACGCAGTATTTT.

The V and J genes are TRBV12-5 and TRBJ2-3; 11 bases map to TRBD2. Germline assignment: CDR1 LGHNT and CDR2 FRNRAP. This CDR3 has 15 amino acids. With 7 bases clipped from V and 4 bases from J, the junction kept 7 bases outside the gene matches. CDR3 protein: CASAVGTSGSDTQYF. In nucleotides, the CDR3 is TGTGCTAGTGCCGTGGGGACTAGCGGATCAGATACGCAGTATTTT.

The gene calls are TRBV7-9 and TRBJ1-2, with D hard to call. CDR3 length: 13 amino acids. V lost 7 bases and J 5 bases, leaving 14 bases between the germline ends. Germline CDR1 SEHNR, CDR2 FQNEAQ (reference sequence). The CDR3: CASTRAAAYGYTF. CDR3 coding DNA: TGTGCCAGCACCCGAGCAGCGGCATATGGCTACACCTTC. The complete variable domain, with remaining parts taken from reference TRBV7-9 and TRBJ1-2, reads DTGVSQNPRHKITKRGQNVTFRCDPISEHNRLYWYRQTLGQGPEFLTYFQNEAQLEKSRLLSDRFSAERPKGSFSTLEIQRTEQGDSAMYLCASTRAAAYGYTFGSGTRLTVV.

The chain joins TRBV14 to TRBJ1-3; weak D call: TRBD1 (6 bases). The CDR3 has 15 amino acids. Germline CDR1 SGHDN, CDR2 FVKESK. The V end was cut by 5 bases, the J end by 0 bases, with 11 bases between. The CDR3, as DNA: TGTGCCAGCAGCAAGGACAGCAGCTCTGGAAACACCATATATTTT. Amino acids: CASSKDSSSGNTIYF.

The chain links TRBV5-6 to TRBJ2-1; no clear D. Deletions cut 0 bases from V and 6 bases from J, with 4 bases between. This CDR3 comprises 12 residues. Germline V CDR1 and CDR2: SGHDT, YYEEEE. The CDR3 nucleotides read TGTGCCAGCAGCTTGGATCGCAATGAGCAGTTCTTC. This sequence encodes CASSLDRNEQFF.

V usage is TRBV5-1 and J usage is TRBJ1-1; 9 nucleotides agree with TRBD1. Germline V gives CDR1 SGHRS, CDR2 YFSETQ. The CDR3 is 16 residues long. V lost 4 bases, J lost 6 bases, and 13 bases stayed unmatched. CDR3 in amino acids: CASSLGPGTGTAEAFF. The CDR3 coding sequence is TGCGCCAGCAGCCTGGGCCCCGGGACAGGGACCGCTGAAGCTTTCTTT.

The chain combines TRBV15 with TRBJ1-2; D is ambiguous. CDR1 is LNHNV and CDR2 is YYDKDF in the germline V gene (reference sequence). V gave up 0 bases and J gave up 5 bases, with 7 bases separating them. This CDR3 has 13 residues. CDR3 region: CATSRESGYGYTF. CDR3 DNA: TGTGCCACCAGCAGAGAATCTGGTTATGGCTACACCTTC.

The chain's CDR3 is CASSLVLGQGETQYF. In nucleotides, the CDR3 is TGTGCCAGCAGCTTAGTTCTGGGACAGGGTGAGACCCAGTACTTC. The chain couples TRBV11-2 to TRBJ2-5, with 9 bases lining up with TRBD1. The J segment lost 5 bases and the V segment lost 1 base, leaving 5 bases of the junction unmatched. There are 15 residues in the CDR3. Germline V gives CDR1 SGHAT, CDR2 FQNNGV. Drawing the rest from reference TRBV11-2 and TRBJ2-5, the complete variable domain is EAGVAQSPRYKIIEKRQSVAFWCNPISGHATLYWYQQILGQGPKLLIQFQNNGVVDDSQLPKDRFSAERLKGVDSTLKIQPAKLEDSAVYLCASSLVLGQGETQYFGPGTRLLVL.